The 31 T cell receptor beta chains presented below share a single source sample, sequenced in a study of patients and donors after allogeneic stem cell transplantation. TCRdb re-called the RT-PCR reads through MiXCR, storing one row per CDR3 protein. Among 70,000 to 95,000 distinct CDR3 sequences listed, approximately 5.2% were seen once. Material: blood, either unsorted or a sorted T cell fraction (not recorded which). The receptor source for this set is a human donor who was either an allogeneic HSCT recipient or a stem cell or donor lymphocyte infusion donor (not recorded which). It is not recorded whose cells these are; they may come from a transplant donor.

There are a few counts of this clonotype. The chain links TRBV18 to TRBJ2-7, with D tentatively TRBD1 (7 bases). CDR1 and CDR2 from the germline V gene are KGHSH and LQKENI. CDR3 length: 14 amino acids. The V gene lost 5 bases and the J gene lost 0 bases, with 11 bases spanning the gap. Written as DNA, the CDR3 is TGTGCCAGCTCAACAGGGGAGGCCTCCTACGAGCAGTACTTC. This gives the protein CASSTGEASYEQYF.

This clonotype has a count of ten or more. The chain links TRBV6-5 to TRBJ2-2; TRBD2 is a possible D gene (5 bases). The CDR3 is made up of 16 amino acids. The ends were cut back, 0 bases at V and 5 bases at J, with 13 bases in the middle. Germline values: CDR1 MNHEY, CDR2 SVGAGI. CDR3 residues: CASSYSAAVGTGELFF. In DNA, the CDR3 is TGTGCCAGCAGTTACTCGGCAGCGGTTGGAACCGGGGAGCTGTTTTTT.

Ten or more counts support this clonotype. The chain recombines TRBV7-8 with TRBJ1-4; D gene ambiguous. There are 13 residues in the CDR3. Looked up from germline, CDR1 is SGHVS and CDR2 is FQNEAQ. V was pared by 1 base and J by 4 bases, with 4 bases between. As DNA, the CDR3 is TGTGCCAGCAGCTTAGGTCTTAATGAAAAACTGTTTTTT. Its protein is CASSLGLNEKLFF. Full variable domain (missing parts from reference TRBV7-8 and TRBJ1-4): GAGVSQSPRYKVAKRGQDVALRCDPISGHVSLFWYQQALGQGPEFLTYFQNEAQLDKSGLPSDRFFAERPEGSVSTLKIQRTQQEDSAVYLCASSLGLNEKLFFGSGTQLSVL.

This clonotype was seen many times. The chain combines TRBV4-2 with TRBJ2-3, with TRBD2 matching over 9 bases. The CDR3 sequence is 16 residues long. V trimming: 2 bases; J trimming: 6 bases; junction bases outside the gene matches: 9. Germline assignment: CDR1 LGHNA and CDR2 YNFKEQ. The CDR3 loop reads CASSQQNAGGSDTQYF. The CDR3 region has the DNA TGTGCCAGCAGCCAACAGAACGCGGGAGGGAGCGATACGCAGTATTTT.

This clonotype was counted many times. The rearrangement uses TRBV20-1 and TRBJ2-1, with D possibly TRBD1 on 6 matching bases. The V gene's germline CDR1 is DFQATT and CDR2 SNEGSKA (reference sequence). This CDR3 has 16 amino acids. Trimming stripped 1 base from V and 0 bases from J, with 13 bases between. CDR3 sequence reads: CSARGDIRSSYNEQFF. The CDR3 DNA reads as TGCAGTGCTAGAGGGGACATAAGGAGCTCCTACAATGAGCAGTTCTTC.

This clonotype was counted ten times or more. CDR3 sequence reads: CASKLGELPAYF. CDR3 in DNA: TGTGCCAGCAAACTGGGGGAGTTACCAGCATATTTT. V gene TRBV7-2 combines with J gene TRBJ2-3; D could derive from TRBD1 or TRBD2 (5 bases each). Trimming removed 7 bases at V and 15 bases at J, with 20 bases between. In germline, CDR1 is SGHTA, CDR2 FQGNSA. This CDR3 spans 12 amino acids.

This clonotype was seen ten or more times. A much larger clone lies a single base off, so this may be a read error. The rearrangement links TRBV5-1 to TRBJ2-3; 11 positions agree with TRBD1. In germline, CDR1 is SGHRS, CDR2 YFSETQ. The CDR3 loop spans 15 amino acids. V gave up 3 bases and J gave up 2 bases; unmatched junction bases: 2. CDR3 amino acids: CASSSGQGATDTQYF. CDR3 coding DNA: TGCGCCAGCAGCTCCGGACAGGGGGCCACAGATACGCAGTATTTT. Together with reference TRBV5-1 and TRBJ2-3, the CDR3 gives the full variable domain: KAGVTQTPRYLIKTRGQQVTLSCSPISGHRSVSWYQQTPGQGLQFLFEYFSETQRNKGNFPGRFSGRQFSNSRSEMNVSTLELGDSALYLCASSSGQGATDTQYFGPGTRLTVL.

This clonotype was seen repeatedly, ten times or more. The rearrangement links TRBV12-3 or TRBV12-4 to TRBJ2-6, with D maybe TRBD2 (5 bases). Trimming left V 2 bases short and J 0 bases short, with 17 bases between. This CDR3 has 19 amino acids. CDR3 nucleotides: TGTGCCAGCAGTTTAAGGTACCTCTTAGGGAGCTCTGGGGCCAACGTCCTGACTTTC. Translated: CASSLRYLLGSSGANVLTF.

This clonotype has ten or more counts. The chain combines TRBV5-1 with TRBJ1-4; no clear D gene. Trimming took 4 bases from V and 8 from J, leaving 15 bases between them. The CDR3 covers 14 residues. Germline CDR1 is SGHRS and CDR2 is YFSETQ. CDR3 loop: CASSADSREEKLFF. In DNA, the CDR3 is TGCGCCAGCAGCGCCGATTCGCGAGAAGAAAAACTGTTTTTT.

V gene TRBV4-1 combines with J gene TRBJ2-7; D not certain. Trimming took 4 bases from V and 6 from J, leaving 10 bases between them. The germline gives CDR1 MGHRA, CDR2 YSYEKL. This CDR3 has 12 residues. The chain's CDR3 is CASSRPSAEQYF. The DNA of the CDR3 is TGCGCCAGCAGCCGCCCGTCCGCCGAGCAGTACTTC.

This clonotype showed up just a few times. In DNA, the CDR3 is TGCGCCAGCAGCCTATCGTTAGGATGGCAGGGGGCCGGCAATGAGCAGTTCTTC. Translation: CASSLSLGWQGAGNEQFF. The chain is built from TRBV5-1 and TRBJ2-1, with TRBD1 matching over 8 bases. This CDR3 has 18 amino acids. CDR1 is SGHRS and CDR2 is YFSETQ in the germline V gene. J was trimmed by 6 bases and V by 4 bases; bases with no gene match: 18.

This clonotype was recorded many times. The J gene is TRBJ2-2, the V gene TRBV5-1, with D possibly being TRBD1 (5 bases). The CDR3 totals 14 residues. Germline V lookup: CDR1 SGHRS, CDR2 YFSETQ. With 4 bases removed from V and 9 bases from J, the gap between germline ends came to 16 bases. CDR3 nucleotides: TGCGCCAGCAGCCGACCAGGGCCCAGCCGGGAGCTGTTTTTT. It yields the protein CASSRPGPSRELFF.

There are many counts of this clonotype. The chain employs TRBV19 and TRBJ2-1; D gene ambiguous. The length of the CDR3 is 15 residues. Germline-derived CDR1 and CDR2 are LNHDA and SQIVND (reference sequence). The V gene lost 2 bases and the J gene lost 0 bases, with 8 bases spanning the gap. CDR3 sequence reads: CASSISLSSYNEQFF. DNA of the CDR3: TGTGCCAGTAGTATATCCCTTAGCTCCTACAATGAGCAGTTCTTC. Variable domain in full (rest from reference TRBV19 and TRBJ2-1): DGGITQSPKYLFRKEGQNVTLSCEQNLNHDAMYWYRQDPGQGLRLIYYSQIVNDFQKGDIAEGYSVSREKKESFPLTVTSAQKNPTAFYLCASSISLSSYNEQFFGPGTRLTVL.

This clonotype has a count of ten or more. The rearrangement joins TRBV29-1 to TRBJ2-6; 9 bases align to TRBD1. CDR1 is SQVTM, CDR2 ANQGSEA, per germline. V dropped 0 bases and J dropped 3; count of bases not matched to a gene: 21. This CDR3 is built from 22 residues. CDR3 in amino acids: CSVEDFAGQGGRGVHGANVLTF. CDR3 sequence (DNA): TGCAGCGTTGAAGATTTCGCGGGACAGGGTGGGCGCGGCGTGCATGGGGCCAACGTCCTGACTTTC. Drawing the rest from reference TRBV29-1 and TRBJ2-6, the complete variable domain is SAVISQKPSRDICQRGTSLTIQCQVDSQVTMMFWYRQQPGQSLTLIATANQGSEATYESGFVIDKFPISRPNLTFSTLTVSNMSPEDSSIYLCSVEDFAGQGGRGVHGANVLTFGAGSRLTVL.

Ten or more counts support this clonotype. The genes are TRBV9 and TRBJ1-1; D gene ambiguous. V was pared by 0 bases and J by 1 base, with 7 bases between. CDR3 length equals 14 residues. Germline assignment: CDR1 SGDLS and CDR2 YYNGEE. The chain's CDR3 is CASSVGAENTEAFF. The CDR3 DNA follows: TGTGCCAGCAGCGTAGGGGCGGAGAACACTGAAGCTTTCTTT.

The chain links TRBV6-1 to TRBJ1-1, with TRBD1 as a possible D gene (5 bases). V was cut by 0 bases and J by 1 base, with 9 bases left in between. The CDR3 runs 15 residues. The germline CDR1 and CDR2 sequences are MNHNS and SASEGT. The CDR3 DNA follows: TGTGCCAGCAGTGAAGCGGGACGGCCGAACACTGAAGCTTTCTTT. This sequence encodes CASSEAGRPNTEAFF.

Here the CDR3 reads CASSQGGTGTNEKLFF. Written as DNA, the CDR3 is TGCGCCAGCAGCCAAGGGGGCACGGGAACTAATGAAAAACTGTTTTTT. The chain is built from TRBV4-1 and TRBJ1-4; tentative D call: TRBD1 (5 bases). The CDR3 is 16 amino acids. Germline CDR1 reads MGHRA; CDR2 reads YSYEKL. V lost 1 base to trimming and J lost 1 base, with 10 bases between them.

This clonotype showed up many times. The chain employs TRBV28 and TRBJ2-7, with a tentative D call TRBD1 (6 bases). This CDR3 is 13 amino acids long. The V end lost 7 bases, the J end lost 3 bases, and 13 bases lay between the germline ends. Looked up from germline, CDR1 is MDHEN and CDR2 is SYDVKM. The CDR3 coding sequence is TGTGCCAGCATTGGCAGGGGAAACTACGAGCAGTACTTC. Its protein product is CASIGRGNYEQYF.

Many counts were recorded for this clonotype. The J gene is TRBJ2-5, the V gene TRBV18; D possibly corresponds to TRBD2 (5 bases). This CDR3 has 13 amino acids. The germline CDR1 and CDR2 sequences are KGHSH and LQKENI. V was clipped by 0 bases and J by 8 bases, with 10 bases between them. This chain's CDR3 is CASSPPSGKTQYF. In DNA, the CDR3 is TGTGCCAGCTCACCACCGTCCGGGAAAACCCAGTACTTC.

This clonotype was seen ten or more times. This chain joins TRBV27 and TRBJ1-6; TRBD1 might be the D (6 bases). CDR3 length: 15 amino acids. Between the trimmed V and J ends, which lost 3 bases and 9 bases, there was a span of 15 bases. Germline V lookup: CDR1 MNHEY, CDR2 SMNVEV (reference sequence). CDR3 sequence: CASSFQEGVGSPLHF. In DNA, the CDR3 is TGTGCCAGCAGTTTTCAAGAGGGGGTTGGTTCACCCCTCCACTTT.

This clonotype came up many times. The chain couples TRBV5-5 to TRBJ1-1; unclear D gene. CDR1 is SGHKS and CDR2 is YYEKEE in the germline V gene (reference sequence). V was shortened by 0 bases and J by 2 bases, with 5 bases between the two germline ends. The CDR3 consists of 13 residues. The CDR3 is CASSLVANTEAFF. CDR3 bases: TGTGCCAGCAGCTTGGTCGCCAACACTGAAGCTTTCTTT. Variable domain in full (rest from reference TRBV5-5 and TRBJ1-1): DAGVTQSPTHLIKTRGQQVTLRCSPISGHKSVSWYQQVLGQGPQFIFQYYEKEERGRGNFPDRFSARQFPNYSSELNVNALLLGDSALYLCASSLVANTEAFFGQGTRLTVV.

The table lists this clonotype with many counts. The CDR3 sequence: CSSYLGTSPTYEQYF. The DNA for the CDR3 is TGCAGCTCCTACCTTGGGACTAGCCCAACCTACGAGCAGTACTTC. The chain combines TRBV20-1 with TRBJ2-7, with 9 bases lining up with TRBD2. Germline V gene sequence: CDR1 DFQATT, CDR2 SNEGSKA (reference sequence). The CDR3 loop spans 15 amino acids.

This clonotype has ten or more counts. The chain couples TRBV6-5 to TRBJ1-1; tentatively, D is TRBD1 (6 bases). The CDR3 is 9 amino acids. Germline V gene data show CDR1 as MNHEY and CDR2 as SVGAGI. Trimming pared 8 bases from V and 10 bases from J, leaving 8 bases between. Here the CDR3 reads CASQGRAFF. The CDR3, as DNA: TGTGCCAGCCAGGGGAGAGCTTTCTTT.

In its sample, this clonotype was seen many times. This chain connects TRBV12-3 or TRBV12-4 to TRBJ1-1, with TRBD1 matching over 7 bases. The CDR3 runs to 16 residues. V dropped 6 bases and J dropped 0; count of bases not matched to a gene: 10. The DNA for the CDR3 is TGTGCCAGCAGCCGACAGGGACGAACCATGAACACTGAAGCTTTCTTT. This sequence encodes CASSRQGRTMNTEAFF.

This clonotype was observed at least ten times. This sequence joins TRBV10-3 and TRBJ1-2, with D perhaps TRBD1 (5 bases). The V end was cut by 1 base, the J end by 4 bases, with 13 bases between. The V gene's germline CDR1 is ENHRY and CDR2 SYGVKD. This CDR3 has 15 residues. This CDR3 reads CAISEFKQGPYGYTF. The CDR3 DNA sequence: TGTGCCATCAGTGAGTTTAAGCAGGGACCCTATGGCTACACCTTC.

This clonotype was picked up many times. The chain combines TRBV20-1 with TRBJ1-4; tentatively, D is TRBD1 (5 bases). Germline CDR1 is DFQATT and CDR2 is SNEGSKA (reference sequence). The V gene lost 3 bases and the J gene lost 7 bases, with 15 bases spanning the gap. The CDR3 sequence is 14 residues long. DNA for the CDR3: TGCAGTGCTAGCGCTCAGGGTCGGGTTGAAAAACTGTTTTTT. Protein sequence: CSASAQGRVEKLFF.

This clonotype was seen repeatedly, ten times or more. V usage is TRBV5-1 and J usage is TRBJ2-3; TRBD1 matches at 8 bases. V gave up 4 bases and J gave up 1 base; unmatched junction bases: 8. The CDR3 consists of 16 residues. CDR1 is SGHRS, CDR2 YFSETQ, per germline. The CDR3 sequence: CASSETPGQGTDTQYF. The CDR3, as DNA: TGCGCCAGCAGCGAGACTCCGGGACAGGGCACAGATACGCAGTATTTT.

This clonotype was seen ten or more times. The chain's CDR3 is CASSSADRTTYGYTF. CDR3 sequence (DNA): TGTGCCAGCAGTTCAGCGGACCGCACCACCTATGGCTACACCTTC. The chain has TRBV28 and TRBJ1-2, with D hard to call. Trimming removed 4 bases at V and 4 bases at J, with 16 bases between. CDR3 length equals 15 residues. Germline V gives CDR1 MDHEN, CDR2 SYDVKM.

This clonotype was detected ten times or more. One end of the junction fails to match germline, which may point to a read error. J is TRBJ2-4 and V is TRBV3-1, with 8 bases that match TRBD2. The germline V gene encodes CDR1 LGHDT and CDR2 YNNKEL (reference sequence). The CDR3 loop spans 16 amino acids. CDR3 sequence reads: CARSPLAGPGDGIQYF. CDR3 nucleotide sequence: TGTGCCAGGAGCCCTTTAGCGGGGCCGGGGGATGGCATTCAGTACTTC.

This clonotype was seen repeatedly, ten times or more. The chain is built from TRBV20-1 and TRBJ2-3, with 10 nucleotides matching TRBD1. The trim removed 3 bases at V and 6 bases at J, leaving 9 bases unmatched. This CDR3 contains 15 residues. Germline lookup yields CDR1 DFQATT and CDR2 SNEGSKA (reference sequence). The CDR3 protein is CSASGPGQGMDTQYF. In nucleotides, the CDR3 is TGCAGTGCTAGCGGACCGGGACAGGGGATGGATACGCAGTATTTT.

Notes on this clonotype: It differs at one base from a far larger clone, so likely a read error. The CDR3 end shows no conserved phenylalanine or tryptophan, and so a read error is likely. CDR3 in DNA: TGTGCCAGCAAGCGGGCAGATACGCAGTATTCT. It translates to CASKRADTQYS. The chain links TRBV2 to TRBJ2-3, with D maybe TRBD2 (6 bases). Between the trimmed V and J ends, which lost 7 bases and 4 bases, there was a span of 6 bases. There are 11 residues in the CDR3. Germline lookup yields CDR1 SNHLY and CDR2 FYNNEI.